Each of the 16 T cell receptor beta chains below was sequenced from the same sample in a study of cytomegalovirus exposure and HLA in healthy donors. The primer mix had 60 Vbeta and 13 Jbeta primers. Libraries were prepared by immunoSEQ multiplex PCR; TCRdb keeps only in-frame clonotypes and omits some of them. The table has about 160,000 clones, about three quarters seen once. The specimen was PBMCs. The origin of the receptors is a woman in her 40s in good health and CMV-seropositive.

The chain is built from TRBV28 and TRBJ1-4, with no clear D. Trimming took 6 bases from V and 8 from J, leaving 22 bases between them. The CDR3 sequence is 16 residues long. The germline V gene has CDR1 MDHEN and CDR2 SYDVKM. The CDR3 here is CASSVGYTLGGEKLFF. CDR3 sequence (DNA): TGTGCCAGCAGCGTTGGGTATACGCTTGGCGGGGAAAAACTGTTTTTT.

This clone was counted between two and nine times. This chain joins TRBV5-4 and TRBJ2-2; weak D call: TRBD2 (6 bases). CDR1 SGHNT and CDR2 YYREEE come from the germline V gene (reference sequence). V lost 1 base and J 0 bases, leaving 10 bases between the germline ends. This CDR3 is built from 16 residues. The CDR3 loop reads CASSLLTGANTGELFF. The CDR3 DNA follows: TGTGCCAGCAGCTTGCTTACGGGAGCGAACACCGGGGAGCTGTTTTTT.

The V call is TRBV2, the J call TRBJ2-1; D unresolved. The CDR3 covers 12 residues. The V gene lost 0 bases and the J gene lost 8 bases, with 5 bases spanning the gap. Per germline, CDR1 SNHLY and CDR2 FYNNEI. The CDR3, as DNA: TGTGCCAGCAGTGAAGCTGGCCATGAGCAGTTCTTC. This gives the protein CASSEAGHEQFF.

In this sample, this clone turned up many times. V gene TRBV28 combines with J gene TRBJ1-2; possibly TRBD1 for D (6 bases). The CDR3 has 15 residues. Germline CDR1 is MDHEN and CDR2 is SYDVKM. The germline V and J ends were trimmed by 4 bases and 3 bases, with 15 bases remaining between them. The CDR3 nucleotides read TGTGCCAGCAGTTCCAAGTGGGGGGGCGACTATGGCTACACCTTC. Protein product: CASSSKWGGDYGYTF.

The chain links TRBV7-8 to TRBJ1-1; D is ambiguous. Deletions cut 1 base from V and 5 bases from J, with 11 bases between. In germline, CDR1 is SGHVS, CDR2 FQNEAQ. This CDR3 contains 14 residues. The CDR3 sequence: CASSLDNRFTEAFF. DNA for the CDR3: TGTGCCAGCAGCTTAGATAACCGGTTTACTGAAGCTTTCTTT.

The chain couples TRBV28 to TRBJ2-1; 8 bases align to TRBD1. The CDR3 consists of 14 residues. Germline V gives CDR1 MDHEN, CDR2 SYDVKM. The J segment lost 4 bases and the V segment lost 8 bases, leaving 7 bases of the junction unmatched. The CDR3 reads CASVRDRSYNEQFF. DNA for the CDR3: TGTGCCAGCGTTCGGGACAGGTCATACAATGAGCAGTTCTTC.

The V gene is TRBV7-2, the J gene TRBJ2-1, with 10 bases lining up with TRBD2. The CDR3 covers 17 residues. Germline V gene lookup returns CDR1 SGHTA and CDR2 FQGNSA. After removal of 4 bases from V and 4 bases from J, the junction contained 10 bases not matched to a gene. The CDR3, as DNA: TGTGCCAGCAGCTCGAGAACTAGCGGGGATTTTTACAATGAGCAGTTCTTC. This encodes CASSSRTSGDFYNEQFF.

J is TRBJ2-2 and V is TRBV11-2; 7 nucleotides line up with TRBD1. The CDR3 spans 16 residues. Germline loops: CDR1 SGHAT, CDR2 FQNNGV. Unmatched junction bases numbered 9, after V lost 3 bases and J lost 5 bases. The CDR3 reads CASSFPRTGGTGELFF. CDR3 sequence (DNA): TGTGCCAGCAGCTTCCCGAGGACAGGAGGAACCGGGGAGCTGTTTTTT.

Regarding this clone: Mismatch with germline at one junction end may stem from a read error. The V and J genes are TRBV6-1 and TRBJ2-6; D might be TRBD1 (5 bases). Per germline, CDR1 MNHNS and CDR2 SASEGT. This CDR3 contains 16 residues. The CDR3 loop is CASSDSVLSGANGLTF. The CDR3 nucleotides are TGTGCCAGCAGTGATTCGGTGTTATCTGGGGCCAACGGCCTGACTTTC.

This clone turned up a few times. The V and J genes are TRBV6-5 and TRBJ2-7; 10 nucleotides line up with TRBD2. The J segment lost 5 bases and the V segment lost 6 bases, leaving 4 bases of the junction unmatched. CDR3 length equals 13 residues. Germline CDR1 and CDR2: MNHEY and SVGAGI. CDR3 bases: TGTGCCAGCAGGGCCGGACTAGCGGACGAGCAGTACTTC. Translating it yields CASRAGLADEQYF.

The CDR3 nucleotides read TGTGCCAGCCGGGGGGGCGGTGGCACCGGGGAGCTGTTTTTT. Amino acids: CASRGGGGTGELFF. The chain uses TRBV7-2 and TRBJ2-2; 8 nucleotides align to TRBD2. Germline CDR1 is SGHTA and CDR2 is FQGNSA. This CDR3 contains 14 residues. Trimming took 8 bases from V and 4 from J; bases not matched to a gene: 6.

The CDR3 reads CASSIQGWELFF. CDR3 DNA sequence: TGTGCCAGCAGCATACAGGGTTGGGAGCTGTTTTTT. The chain is built from TRBV7-2 and TRBJ2-2, with TRBD1 as a possible D gene (6 bases). Germline V gene data show CDR1 as SGHTA and CDR2 as FQGNSA. The length of the CDR3 is 12 residues. The ends were cut back, 5 bases at V and 9 bases at J, with 10 bases in the middle.

This clone was counted a single time. The chain carries TRBV6-5 and TRBJ1-2; the D gene is possibly TRBD1 (5 bases). Trimming stripped 0 bases from V and 4 bases from J, with 12 bases between. The CDR3 covers 15 residues. Germline values: CDR1 MNHEY, CDR2 SVGAGI. The DNA for the CDR3 is TGTGCCAGCAGTTACTCCTCTACAGGAACCTATGGCTACACCTTC. The encoded protein is CASSYSSTGTYGYTF.

This clone was recorded once. J is TRBJ1-1 and V is TRBV30; D unresolved. The CDR3 has 12 amino acids. Trimming stripped 8 bases from V and 0 bases from J, with 10 bases between. Germline V gives CDR1 GTSNPN, CDR2 SVGIG (reference sequence). This chain's CDR3 is CARGRVNTEAFF. Here the CDR3 DNA reads TGTGCCCGTGGTCGGGTGAACACTGAAGCTTTCTTT.

This clone has only a few counts. The J gene is TRBJ2-5, the V gene TRBV9; possibly TRBD1 for D (7 bases). Between the trimmed V and J ends, which lost 4 bases and 5 bases, there was a span of 21 bases. The CDR3 runs 16 residues. Germline CDR1 is SGDLS and CDR2 is YYNGEE. CDR3 in amino acids: CASSQNRGGSRETQYF. The CDR3 coding sequence is TGTGCCAGCAGCCAAAACAGGGGAGGCAGTCGGGAGACCCAGTACTTC.

The chain couples TRBV2 to TRBJ2-7; 9 bases match TRBD1. The length of the CDR3 is 14 residues. The V gene's germline CDR1 is SNHLY and CDR2 FYNNEI. With V trimmed by 8 bases and J by 6 bases, 11 bases remained unmatched. CDR3 protein: CASSGTGRFGEQYF. The CDR3 region has the DNA TGTGCCAGCTCCGGGACAGGGCGGTTTGGCGAGCAGTACTTC.